This TCR beta chain comes out of a study of prognosis after radiotherapy for stage I lung cancer. At the level of the study: In 3 to 5 fractions, radiotherapy was administered as SBRT with a biologically effective dose of at least 100 Gy. Findings and caveats of the study: Patients with and without metastases reportedly differed in TRBV and TRBJ gene usage frequencies.

TCR beta CDR3 was amplified from genomic DNA by two-round multiplex PCR. Amplification during the initial PCR round employed primers specific to each TRBV and TRBJ gene. Via MiXCR, TCRdb re-called the multiplex PCR reads, giving one row per CDR3 protein. The table lists tens of thousands of distinct CDR3 sequences, around a third of them singletons, with about 9.2% in the top ten. A note on this clonotype: Its antigen is as yet unknown.

Trimming left V 1 base short and J 1 base short, with 7 bases between. The CDR3 runs to 15 residues. CDR1 LGHDT and CDR2 YNNKEL come from the germline V gene (reference sequence). The material sequenced was PBMCs, taken before or after stereotactic body radiation therapy (not recorded which). The chain combines TRBV3-1 with TRBJ2-2; D remains unclear. The origin of this receptor is a donor older than 45 with non-small cell lung cancer. CDR3 nucleotides: TGTGCCAGCAGCCAAGTTGCTGGGAACACCGGGGAGCTGTTTTTT. It is translated as CASSQVAGNTGELFF.